The source of this T cell receptor beta chain is a study of blood T cell repertoires in COVID-19. At the level of the study: Donors in the United States, Italy and Spain gave samples during acute or convalescent COVID-19.

Data came from immunoSEQ multiplex PCR; TCRdb stores just in-frame clones and leaves some out. Among about 190,000 clones listed, under 90% were seen once. The CDR3 is made up of 14 amino acids. Losses at the gene ends were 3 bases for V and 8 bases for J; bases not matched to a gene: 7. Germline V gene data show CDR1 as SGHRS and CDR2 as YFSETQ. The receptor was derived from a woman of 80 years or more with active or convalescent COVID-19. The gene calls are TRBV5-1 and TRBJ1-4; 7 bases match TRBD1. Sequenced material: peripheral blood. CDR3 nucleotide sequence: TGCGCCAGCAGCTCCGCAGGGGGGAGGGAAAAACTGTTTTTT. Protein: CASSSAGGREKLFF. The full variable domain, in which reference TRBV5-1 and TRBJ1-4 provide the parts outside the CDR3, is KAGVTQTPRYLIKTRGQQVTLSCSPISGHRSVSWYQQTPGQGLQFLFEYFSETQRNKGNFPGRFSGRQFSNSRSEMNVSTLELGDSALYLCASSSAGGREKLFFGSGTQLSVL.